The 31 T cell receptor beta chains reported below all come from one sample, sequenced in a study of blood T cell repertoires in COVID-19. The protocol was immunoSEQ multiplex PCR, while the TCRdb copy is restricted to in-frame clones and leaves out a portion. This sample has about 94,000 clones, with around 87% found just once. The sequencing input was peripheral blood. The receptors derive from a human donor with acute or convalescent COVID-19. The donor label of this sample is uncertain.

The rearrangement uses TRBV7-9 and TRBJ1-5, with D unclear. Germline loops: CDR1 SEHNR, CDR2 FQNEAQ (reference sequence). The V gene lost 0 bases and the J gene lost 5 bases, with 11 bases spanning the gap. This CDR3 has 15 amino acids. The CDR3 here is CASSLAWQEDQPQHF. CDR3 bases: TGTGCCAGCAGCTTAGCCTGGCAGGAGGATCAGCCCCAGCATTTT.

V is TRBV11-1 and J is TRBJ2-7; TRBD1 might be the D (6 bases). Germline values: CDR1 SGHAT, CDR2 FQDESV (reference sequence). The CDR3 contains 13 residues. Deletions cut 5 bases from V and 2 bases from J, with 10 bases between. The CDR3 DNA follows: TGTGCCAGCAGCCCAGGGGACGCCTACGAGCAGTACTTC. Amino acid sequence: CASSPGDAYEQYF.

V usage is TRBV5-4 and J usage is TRBJ2-3; a possible D gene is TRBD1 (5 bases). The V gene lost 7 bases and the J gene lost 0 bases, with 9 bases spanning the gap. The germline V gene encodes CDR1 SGHNT and CDR2 YYREEE (reference sequence). The CDR3 spans 13 residues. CDR3 sequence (DNA): TGTGCCAGCGGGGCAGGGAGCACAGATACGCAGTATTTT. Translation: CASGAGSTDTQYF.

The V call is TRBV18, the J call TRBJ2-2; D is perhaps TRBD1 (5 bases). Germline loops: CDR1 KGHSH, CDR2 LQKENI. The CDR3 contains 15 residues. Deletions cut 1 base from V and 2 bases from J, with 8 bases between. CDR3 loop: CASSPLQGNTGELFF. The DNA for the CDR3 is TGTGCCAGCTCACCACTCCAGGGAAACACCGGGGAGCTGTTTTTT.

The gene calls are TRBV6-5 and TRBJ2-1; D is unresolved. The CDR3 extends over 15 amino acids. Trimming cost V 4 bases and J 0 bases, with 10 bases left between them. The germline gives CDR1 MNHEY, CDR2 SVGAGI. The CDR3 is CASSLRGDSYNEQFF. In nucleotides, the CDR3 is TGTGCCAGCAGTTTGCGCGGAGACTCCTACAATGAGCAGTTCTTC.

The chain links TRBV19 to TRBJ2-7; TRBD2 might be the D (6 bases). The CDR3 loop spans 13 amino acids. V lost 3 bases, J lost 6 bases, and 12 bases lay in between. Germline-derived CDR1 and CDR2 are LNHDA and SQIVND (reference sequence). The CDR3 reads CASSIGAGSEQYF. The CDR3 DNA sequence: TGTGCCAGTAGTATTGGGGCGGGGAGCGAGCAGTACTTC. The variable domain in full, completed from reference TRBV19 and TRBJ2-7, reads DGGITQSPKYLFRKEGQNVTLSCEQNLNHDAMYWYRQDPGQGLRLIYYSQIVNDFQKGDIAEGYSVSREKKESFPLTVTSAQKNPTAFYLCASSIGAGSEQYFGPGTRLTVT.

For the CDR3, the DNA is TGTGCCAGTCGACTAGCGGTGAACACCGGGGAGCTGTTTTTT. Protein sequence: CASRLAVNTGELFF. This rearrangement joins TRBV6-4 to TRBJ2-2, with 9 bases matching TRBD2. The V gene's germline CDR1 is MRHNA and CDR2 SNTAGT. The CDR3 spans 14 residues. V shed 9 bases and J 1 base; nucleotides not matched to a gene: 3.

The CDR3 nucleotides are TGTGCCAGCAGCTTAAACGTAGGAGGACTAGCGGACCAGTATTTT. It specifies CASSLNVGGLADQYF. The rearrangement links TRBV7-3 to TRBJ2-3; TRBD2 agrees at 10 bases. The J segment lost 12 bases and the V segment lost 1 base, leaving 10 bases of the junction unmatched. CDR1 and CDR2 (germline): SGHTA, FQGTGA. The CDR3 extends over 15 amino acids.

The chain links TRBV14 to TRBJ2-3; 8 nucleotides align to TRBD2. Germline lookup yields CDR1 SGHDN and CDR2 FVKESK. CDR3 length: 16 amino acids. The junction had 6 bases not matched to a gene; V was cut back by 1 base and J by 3 bases. CDR3 loop: CASSQVASGRTDTQYF. The CDR3 DNA reads TGTGCCAGCAGCCAAGTGGCTAGCGGGCGAACAGATACGCAGTATTTT.

The V and J genes are TRBV19 and TRBJ1-5; 7 nucleotides match TRBD1. The CDR3 covers 15 residues. Germline V gives CDR1 LNHDA, CDR2 SQIVND (reference sequence). The V gene end was trimmed by 3 bases and the J gene end by 0 bases; junction bases not matched to a gene: 2. Written as DNA, the CDR3 is TGTGCCAGTAGTATCGGACAGGTTAGCAATCAGCCCCAGCATTTT. It is translated as CASSIGQVSNQPQHF. The full variable domain, rest sourced from reference TRBV19 and TRBJ1-5, is DGGITQSPKYLFRKEGQNVTLSCEQNLNHDAMYWYRQDPGQGLRLIYYSQIVNDFQKGDIAEGYSVSREKKESFPLTVTSAQKNPTAFYLCASSIGQVSNQPQHFGDGTRLSIL.

Details on this clone: One junction end disagrees with the germline gene, perhaps due to a read error. V and J are TRBV5-1 and TRBJ1-1; no definite D call. This CDR3 comprises 15 residues. CDR1 SGHRS and CDR2 YFSETQ come from the germline V gene. DNA for the CDR3: TGCGCCAGCAACTTGGCCATTAGAGAGAACACTGAAGCTTTCTTT. This sequence encodes CASNLAIRENTEAFF.

The chain uses TRBV5-1 and TRBJ2-7; weak D call: TRBD2 (6 bases). This CDR3 is 16 amino acids long. Germline CDR1 reads SGHRS; CDR2 reads YFSETQ. V was pared by 1 base and J by 0 bases, with 14 bases between. CDR3 sequence: CASSLQDGRFSYEQYF. The CDR3 DNA reads TGCGCCAGCAGCTTGCAGGACGGGAGATTCTCCTACGAGCAGTACTTC.

The chain is built from TRBV4-3 and TRBJ2-7; 11 nucleotides align to TRBD1. CDR1 LGHNA and CDR2 YSLEER come from the germline V gene. This CDR3 comprises 15 residues. Trimming took 4 bases from V and 2 from J; bases not matched to a gene: 4. CDR3 sequence: CASSLGTGGTYEQYF. Written as DNA, the CDR3 is TGCGCCAGCAGCCTGGGGACAGGGGGAACCTACGAGCAGTACTTC.

The gene calls are TRBV11-2 and TRBJ1-4, with D perhaps TRBD1 (5 bases). V lost 6 bases to trimming and J lost 0 bases, with 11 bases between them. CDR3 size: 15 residues. CDR1 is SGHAT, CDR2 FQNNGV, per germline. The CDR3 spells CASSKTGATNEKLFF. The CDR3 DNA reads as TGTGCCAGCAGTAAAACAGGTGCAACTAATGAAAAACTGTTTTTT.

The chain joins TRBV7-9 to TRBJ1-4, with a tentative D call TRBD1 (6 bases). This CDR3 has 18 residues. The germline gives CDR1 SEHNR, CDR2 FQNEAQ (reference sequence). Deletions cut 1 base from V and 8 bases from J, with 23 bases between. This CDR3 reads CASSLGQGRRLGDEKLFF. The DNA for the CDR3 is TGTGCCAGCAGCTTAGGTCAGGGGCGACGCCTCGGGGACGAAAAACTGTTTTTT.

J is TRBJ1-5 and V is TRBV27; 8 bases are shared with TRBD1. Trimming cost V 5 bases and J 6 bases; bases outside gene matches: 9. This CDR3 is built from 15 residues. The germline V gene encodes CDR1 MNHEY and CDR2 SMNVEV (reference sequence). Here the CDR3 reads CASSRDRRDRQPQHF. The CDR3 coding sequence is TGTGCCAGCAGTCGGGACAGGAGAGATCGTCAGCCCCAGCATTTT.

The V and J genes are TRBV7-2 and TRBJ1-6; D may be TRBD1 (5 bases). V lost 5 bases to trimming and J lost 10 bases, with 12 bases between them. CDR3 size: 13 residues. Per the germline V gene, CDR1 is SGHTA and CDR2 is FQGNSA. CDR3 DNA sequence: TGTGCCAGCAGCCGGGGGGGAGGGTCACCCCTCCACTTT. This encodes CASSRGGGSPLHF.

Details on this clone: Other DNA sequences from this sample encode an identical CDR3 as well. V usage is TRBV2 and J usage is TRBJ1-2, with 10 bases fitting TRBD1. This CDR3 has 14 residues. V was pared by 4 bases and J by 3 bases, with 2 bases of the junction left unmatched. CDR1 SNHLY and CDR2 FYNNEI come from the germline V gene. The CDR3 sequence is CASSGQGADYGYTF. The CDR3 region has the DNA TGTGCCAGCAGTGGACAGGGGGCGGACTATGGCTACACCTTC.

Turning to this clone: Different DNA sequences within this sample yield the same CDR3. The chain combines TRBV12-3 or TRBV12-4 with TRBJ1-6; D is unresolved. The germline V and J ends were trimmed by 1 base and 10 bases, with 8 bases remaining between them. The CDR3 is made up of 13 amino acids. The chain's CDR3 is CASSLGGRSPLHF. The CDR3 DNA follows: TGTGCCAGCAGTTTAGGAGGCCGCTCACCCCTCCACTTT.

Notes on this clone: The same CDR3 can be traced to other DNA sequences in this sample. This rearrangement joins TRBV24-1 to TRBJ1-1; no reliable D call. V was cut by 0 bases and J by 5 bases, with 6 bases left in between. This CDR3 region has 13 residues. From germline, CDR1 is KGHDR and CDR2 SFDVKD. The CDR3 reads CATSDLGGTEAFF. The CDR3 bases are TGTGCCACCAGTGATTTGGGAGGGACTGAAGCTTTCTTT.

CDR3 amino acids: CASSHTGSQSSYNSPLHF. The CDR3 DNA reads TGCGCCAGCAGCCATACGGGGTCTCAAAGCTCCTATAATTCACCCCTCCACTTT. The V gene is TRBV4-1, the J gene TRBJ1-6; no reliable D call. Germline lookup yields CDR1 MGHRA and CDR2 YSYEKL. CDR3 length equals 18 residues. Trimming took off 3 bases at V and 0 bases at J, with 15 bases between the two ends.

This clone was counted between two and nine times. The chain couples TRBV9 to TRBJ2-3; 7 nucleotides line up with TRBD2. The CDR3 is 15 amino acids. The junction had 7 bases not matched to a gene; V was cut back by 4 bases and J by 2 bases. Germline CDR1 reads SGDLS; CDR2 reads YYNGEE. CDR3 DNA: TGTGCCAGCAGCACCAGCGGGGATCCCACAGATACGCAGTATTTT. Residues: CASSTSGDPTDTQYF.

The rearrangement joins TRBV4-2 to TRBJ2-4, with TRBD2 as a possible D gene (6 bases). Germline lookup yields CDR1 LGHNA and CDR2 YNFKEQ. The CDR3 is made up of 17 amino acids. Trimming removed 0 bases at V and 0 bases at J, with 12 bases between. The DNA for the CDR3 is TGTGCCAGCAGCCAAGAAGGGTCTAGCGTAGCCAAAAACATTCAGTACTTC. Translated: CASSQEGSSVAKNIQYF.

V gene TRBV7-3 combines with J gene TRBJ2-2; a possible D gene is TRBD1 (6 bases). The germline gives CDR1 SGHTA, CDR2 FQGTGA. V was shortened by 5 bases and J by 1 base, with 11 bases between the two germline ends. This CDR3 contains 15 residues. CDR3 sequence (DNA): TGTGCCAGCAGCAGAGAGGACAGGAACACCGGGGAGCTGTTTTTT. Translation gives CASSREDRNTGELFF.

This clone was recorded a few times. This CDR3 reads CASSQANLIASDTQYF. CDR3 in DNA: TGCGCCAGCAGCCAAGCTAACCTCATAGCCTCAGATACGCAGTATTTT. V usage is TRBV4-1 and J usage is TRBJ2-3; no clear D gene. This CDR3 is built from 16 residues. V was pared by 1 base and J by 4 bases, with 15 bases between. Germline V gene sequence: CDR1 MGHRA, CDR2 YSYEKL.

The gene calls are TRBV9 and TRBJ1-4; 8 bases match TRBD1. V lost 3 bases to trimming and J lost 3 bases; unmatched junction nucleotides: 7. Germline CDR1 SGDLS, CDR2 YYNGEE. The CDR3 consists of 16 residues. The CDR3 here is CASSAEWTGSNEKLFF. DNA of the CDR3: TGTGCCAGCAGCGCCGAGTGGACAGGGTCTAATGAAAAACTGTTTTTT.

The genes are TRBV19 and TRBJ2-4, with 8 positions matching TRBD1. The length of the CDR3 is 20 residues. CDR1 and CDR2 from the germline V gene are LNHDA and SQIVND (reference sequence). J gave up 0 bases and V 1 base, and 14 bases lay outside the gene matches. CDR3 nucleotides: TGTGCCAGTAGTATAGCCTTGACAGGGGAAATAATTGGAGCCAAAAACATTCAGTACTTC. Protein sequence: CASSIALTGEIIGAKNIQYF.

This clone was counted between two and nine times. The chain is built from TRBV4-1 and TRBJ1-4; possible D gene TRBD1, 6 bases. This CDR3 region has 15 residues. V was clipped by 3 bases and J by 0 bases, with 8 bases between them. Germline V gene data show CDR1 as MGHRA and CDR2 as YSYEKL. The CDR3 nucleotides read TGCGCCAGCAGCCAGGGACAAACAACTAATGAAAAACTGTTTTTT. This gives the protein CASSQGQTTNEKLFF.

The chain employs TRBV11-3 and TRBJ1-1, with 8 nucleotides matching TRBD1. The CDR3 runs 14 residues. Germline-derived CDR1 and CDR2 are SGHNT and YENEEA. V dropped 5 bases and J dropped 4; count of bases not matched to a gene: 6. The CDR3, as DNA: TGTGCCAGCAGCGAAGCGGGACAGGTCACTGAAGCTTTCTTT. Translating gives CASSEAGQVTEAFF.

The chain is built from TRBV18 and TRBJ1-5; possibly TRBD1 for D (5 bases). Trimming stripped 3 bases from V and 5 bases from J, with 11 bases between. CDR1 KGHSH and CDR2 LQKENI come from the germline V gene. The CDR3 has 14 amino acids. CDR3 region: CASSPAGPHQPQHF. Written as DNA, the CDR3 is TGTGCCAGCTCACCCGCGGGACCCCATCAGCCCCAGCATTTT.

The genes are TRBV4-1 and TRBJ2-7; TRBD2 matches 10 bases. This CDR3 region has 16 residues. Unmatched junction bases numbered 9, after V lost 3 bases and J lost 4 bases. Germline loops: CDR1 MGHRA, CDR2 YSYEKL. CDR3 nucleotide sequence: TGCGCCAGCAGCCACTCTAGCGGGGGAGGACCTTACGAGCAGTACTTC. This sequence encodes CASSHSSGGGPYEQYF.